A single sample is the source of the 32 T cell receptor beta chains below, sequenced in a study of T-cell reconstitution after alpha-beta-depleted transplantation in children. Study outcomes and limitations: Two months or so post-transplant, alpha-beta T cells reportedly derived from several hundred expanded graft clones.

For these TCRs, the target antigens are not known. A TCRbeta library incorporating unique molecular identifiers was prepared. Via MiXCR, TCRdb re-called the PCR reads, giving one row per CDR3 protein. The data show approximately 30,000 distinct CDR3 sequences, 5.5% to 8% seen once. The specimen was peripheral blood, collected 60 days after TCRalphabeta/CD19-depleted stem cell transplant. These receptors came from a child under two years old who had a stem cell transplant for acute myeloid leukemia, so the T cells may come from the graft donor.

This clonotype occurred many times. The chain uses TRBV20-1 and TRBJ1-5; D gene unclear. V was pared by 3 bases and J by 7 bases, with 10 bases between. Per germline, CDR1 DFQATT and CDR2 SNEGSKA (reference sequence). CDR3 length: 12 residues. CDR3: CSASHKVQPQHF. CDR3 DNA: TGCAGTGCTAGCCATAAGGTCCAGCCCCAGCATTTT.

This clonotype was recorded at least ten times. This chain uses TRBV5-5 with TRBJ1-5; possible D gene TRBD1, 5 bases. The CDR3 covers 12 residues. The ends were cut back, 8 bases at V and 5 bases at J, with 11 bases in the middle. CDR1 and CDR2 (germline): SGHKS, YYEKEE (reference sequence). CDR3 region: CASHTGYQPQHF. For the CDR3, the DNA is TGTGCCAGTCACACAGGCTATCAGCCCCAGCATTTT.

This clonotype was observed at least ten times. The V gene is TRBV4-3, the J gene TRBJ2-7, with 7 bases identical to TRBD1. CDR3 size: 16 residues. V was pared by 3 bases and J by 4 bases, with 12 bases of the junction left unmatched. Germline values: CDR1 LGHNA, CDR2 YSLEER. The CDR3 bases are TGCGCCAGCAGCCAGAGCCAACAGGGGTACGGTTACGAGCAGTACTTC. Translated, it gives CASSQSQQGYGYEQYF.

This clonotype was observed many times. This rearrangement joins TRBV7-8 to TRBJ2-3; D may be TRBD2 (5 bases). CDR1 SGHVS and CDR2 FQNEAQ come from the germline V gene. The germline V and J ends were trimmed by 0 bases and 8 bases, with 9 bases remaining between them. This CDR3 contains 13 residues. The CDR3 spells CASSLARGRTQYF. CDR3 sequence (DNA): TGTGCCAGCAGCTTAGCCCGGGGTCGTACGCAGTATTTT.

Remarks on this clonotype: This could be a read error, since a much larger clone is one nucleotide away. This rearrangement joins TRBV7-2 to TRBJ2-5, with D possibly TRBD1 on 5 matching bases. V shed 2 bases and J shed 4 bases, with 14 bases lying between them. The CDR3 contains 15 residues. CDR1 is SGHTA, CDR2 FQGNSA, per germline. The CDR3 DNA sequence: TGTGCCAGCAGCTTACACCAGAACAGGAGAGAGACCCAGTACTTC. Amino acids: CASSLHQNRRETQYF.

This clonotype was picked up a small number of times. The rearrangement joins TRBV19 to TRBJ1-2; D gene ambiguous. CDR1 is LNHDA and CDR2 is SQIVND in the germline V gene (reference sequence). CDR3 size: 15 residues. Trimming took off 11 bases at V and 5 bases at J, with 24 bases between the two ends. In DNA form, the CDR3 reads TGTGCCTCAACGAGGCTTGCGCCCCCGGCTTATGGCTACACCTTC. This encodes CASTRLAPPAYGYTF.

This clonotype was seen at least ten times. The chain joins TRBV4-3 to TRBJ2-7; D is uncertain. Germline lookup yields CDR1 LGHNA and CDR2 YSLEER. The CDR3 extends over 14 amino acids. The V end lost 3 bases, the J end lost 1 base, and 10 bases lay between the germline ends. The chain's CDR3 is CASSHDTASYEQYF. DNA for the CDR3: TGCGCCAGCAGCCATGATACAGCATCCTACGAGCAGTACTTC.

This clonotype showed up many times. The chain joins TRBV29-1 to TRBJ2-7, with TRBD1 matching 9 bases. CDR3 length: 14 amino acids. Looked up from germline, CDR1 is SQVTM and CDR2 is ANQGSEA. V was pared by 6 bases and J by 2 bases, with 8 bases of the junction left unmatched. The CDR3: CSVEGTGTTYEQYF. The CDR3 bases are TGCAGCGTCGAGGGGACAGGGACAACCTACGAGCAGTACTTC.

This clonotype was seen only a few times. V is TRBV7-6 and J is TRBJ1-1; the D gene is possibly TRBD1 (6 bases). Trimming cost V 3 bases and J 5 bases, with 13 bases left between them. The CDR3 length is 14 residues. Germline V gene data show CDR1 as SGHVS and CDR2 as FNYEAQ. CDR3 amino acids: CASSFGGPGTEAFF. The CDR3 nucleotides read TGTGCCAGCAGCTTTGGGGGGCCGGGTACTGAAGCTTTCTTT.

There are many counts of this clonotype. V is TRBV20-1 and J is TRBJ2-5, with TRBD2 matching over 8 bases. V lost 6 bases, J lost 5 bases, and 8 bases stayed unmatched. Germline-derived CDR1 and CDR2 are DFQATT and SNEGSKA (reference sequence). There are 13 residues in the CDR3. The CDR3 sequence is CSATGLELETQYF. The CDR3 DNA is TGCAGTGCCACGGGACTAGAATTGGAGACCCAGTACTTC.

This clonotype was seen at least ten times. This chain joins TRBV6-6 and TRBJ2-7; D ambiguous. Germline assignment: CDR1 MNHNY and CDR2 SVGAGI (reference sequence). The germline V and J ends were trimmed by 6 bases and 4 bases, with 13 bases remaining between them. The CDR3 length is 13 residues. CDR3 sequence: CASSLDLLYEQYF. CDR3 DNA: TGTGCCAGCAGCCTGGACCTACTTTACGAGCAGTACTTC.

This clonotype was seen only a few times. The chain recombines TRBV5-6 with TRBJ2-1, with TRBD2 matching over 9 bases. V lost 3 bases to trimming and J lost 0 bases; unmatched junction nucleotides: 4. CDR1 SGHDT and CDR2 YYEEEE come from the germline V gene. The CDR3 has 16 amino acids. The DNA of the CDR3 is TGTGCCAGCAGCTATATAGCGGGGGCCTCCTACAATGAGCAGTTCTTC. It codes for CASSYIAGASYNEQFF.

This clonotype was counted many times. The rearrangement links TRBV5-6 to TRBJ1-1; TRBD1 might be the D (5 bases). The CDR3 is 14 amino acids. V was cut by 0 bases and J by 1 base, with 7 bases left in between. CDR1 and CDR2 from the germline V gene are SGHDT and YYEEEE. The CDR3 spells CASSLGGGNTEAFF. CDR3 bases: TGTGCCAGCAGCTTGGGGGGCGGGAACACTGAAGCTTTCTTT.

This clonotype showed up many times. J is TRBJ2-3 and V is TRBV6-6, with D unclear. The CDR3 is 11 amino acids. Per the germline V gene, CDR1 is MNHNY and CDR2 is SVGAGI (reference sequence). V dropped 7 bases and J dropped 4 bases, with 6 bases sitting between them. As DNA, the CDR3 is TGTGCCAGCACTCGGGCAGATACGCAGTATTTT. Translating gives CASTRADTQYF.

In this sample, this clonotype turned up many times. The chain joins TRBV20-1 to TRBJ2-7; no reliable D call. The CDR3 covers 11 residues. Trimming cost V 2 bases and J 3 bases, with 5 bases left between them. Germline V gene lookup returns CDR1 DFQATT and CDR2 SNEGSKA (reference sequence). This CDR3 is CSARPLYEQYF. DNA of the CDR3: TGCAGTGCTAGACCACTCTACGAGCAGTACTTC.

This clonotype has at least ten counts. The V and J genes are TRBV29-1 and TRBJ1-2; D is ambiguous. Trimming took off 1 base at V and 6 bases at J, with 9 bases between the two ends. This CDR3 is 12 amino acids long. Per the germline V gene, CDR1 is SQVTM and CDR2 is ANQGSEA. This chain's CDR3 is CSVEVGKNGYTF. In nucleotides, the CDR3 is TGCAGCGTTGAAGTAGGGAAGAATGGCTACACCTTC. Using reference TRBV29-1 and TRBJ1-2 for the parts outside the CDR3, the full variable domain is SAVISQKPSRDICQRGTSLTIQCQVDSQVTMMFWYRQQPGQSLTLIATANQGSEATYESGFVIDKFPISRPNLTFSTLTVSNMSPEDSSIYLCSVEVGKNGYTFGSGTRLTVV.

This clonotype was seen at least ten times. The gene calls are TRBV6-2 or TRBV6-3 and TRBJ2-5; 11 nucleotides line up with TRBD2. Germline trimming cut 2 bases from V and 4 bases from J; bases unmatched to any gene: 9. Germline lookup yields CDR1 MNHEY and CDR2 SVGEGT. The CDR3 spans 17 residues. The CDR3 sequence: CASSYRVAGGPRETQYF. CDR3 nucleotides: TGTGCCAGCAGTTACCGGGTAGCGGGAGGGCCGAGAGAGACCCAGTACTTC.

The table lists this clonotype with many counts. V is TRBV7-9 and J is TRBJ2-5, with D perhaps matching TRBD1 (6 bases). This CDR3 region has 14 residues. The V end lost 5 bases, the J end lost 4 bases, and 14 bases lay between the germline ends. CDR1 and CDR2 (germline): SEHNR, FQNEAQ (reference sequence). The CDR3 reads CASSPRQARETQYF. As DNA, the CDR3 is TGTGCCAGCAGCCCCCGACAGGCTCGAGAGACCCAGTACTTC.

The sample holds a few counts of this clonotype. The rearrangement links TRBV2 to TRBJ2-1; D is undetermined. The CDR3 contains 13 residues. V was shortened by 3 bases and J by 7 bases, with 10 bases between the two germline ends. Germline values: CDR1 SNHLY, CDR2 FYNNEI. The CDR3 coding sequence is TGTGCCAGCAGTGATAGCTTTCGGAATGAGCAGTTCTTC. Translating gives CASSDSFRNEQFF.

This clonotype was seen at least ten times. The chain is built from TRBV11-2 and TRBJ2-5; 10 positions agree with TRBD2. CDR1 is SGHAT and CDR2 is FQNNGV in the germline V gene. The length of the CDR3 is 15 residues. V was clipped by 1 base and J by 3 bases; unmatched bases: 2. The CDR3 loop is CASSLGLAGEETQYF. CDR3 DNA: TGTGCCAGCAGCTTAGGCCTAGCGGGGGAAGAGACCCAGTACTTC.

This clonotype was observed at least ten times. This chain joins TRBV10-3 and TRBJ2-3, with TRBD2 as a possible D gene (6 bases). With 5 bases removed from V and 1 base from J, the gap between germline ends came to 16 bases. This CDR3 is 16 amino acids long. Germline V gives CDR1 ENHRY, CDR2 SYGVKD. The CDR3 protein is CAISRPGDGGTDTQYF. CDR3 coding DNA: TGTGCCATCAGTCGACCGGGGGACGGTGGCACAGATACGCAGTATTTT.

This clonotype was seen at least ten times. The chain recombines TRBV24-1 with TRBJ2-3, with D possibly TRBD1 on 5 matching bases. The CDR3 consists of 14 residues. V was trimmed by 6 bases and J by 6 bases, leaving 15 bases between them. In germline, CDR1 is KGHDR, CDR2 SFDVKD. The CDR3 bases are TGTGCCACCAGTTGGGCAGGGAAGAAGGATACGCAGTATTTT. Translated, it gives CATSWAGKKDTQYF.

This clonotype was counted at least ten times. V is TRBV12-3 or TRBV12-4 and J is TRBJ2-6; D not resolved. There are 12 residues in the CDR3. Deletions cut 7 bases from V and 0 bases from J, with 1 base between. The CDR3 loop reads CASNSGANVLTF. Here the CDR3 DNA reads TGTGCCAGCAACTCTGGGGCCAACGTCCTGACTTTC.

The sample holds many counts of this clonotype. The V and J genes are TRBV7-3 and TRBJ2-3, with D perhaps given as TRBD1 or TRBD2 (5 bases each). V gave up 4 bases and J gave up 2 bases, with 13 bases separating them. From germline, CDR1 is SGHTA and CDR2 FQGTGA. The length of the CDR3 is 15 residues. The chain's CDR3 is CASSSKRGSTDTQYF. The CDR3 coding sequence is TGTGCCAGCAGCTCCAAACGGGGCTCCACAGATACGCAGTATTTT.

This clonotype was picked up many times. The chain is built from TRBV7-9 and TRBJ2-3; the D gene is possibly TRBD2 (5 bases). Germline loops: CDR1 SEHNR, CDR2 FQNEAQ (reference sequence). The CDR3 spans 15 residues. The germline V and J ends were trimmed by 8 bases and 0 bases, with 15 bases remaining between them. CDR3 sequence (DNA): TGTGCCAGCTCCCTTCGAGGGTCTAGCACAGATACGCAGTATTTT. It encodes CASSLRGSSTDTQYF.

This clonotype was counted ten times or more. The rearrangement links TRBV27 to TRBJ2-3; TRBD2 might be the D (6 bases). The CDR3 consists of 13 residues. Between the trimmed V and J ends, which lost 5 bases and 6 bases, there was a span of 12 bases. The germline CDR1 and CDR2 sequences are MNHEY and SMNVEV (reference sequence). The CDR3 sequence is CASSAGRADTQYF. The CDR3, as DNA: TGTGCCAGCAGTGCGGGACGGGCGGATACGCAGTATTTT.

This clonotype was observed at least ten times. The CDR3, as DNA: TGCAGCGCTGTGGGACAGACCCCCGGAGGTGGCTACACCTTC. Translation gives CSAVGQTPGGGYTF. The chain is built from TRBV29-1 and TRBJ1-2, with 7 bases lining up with TRBD1. Germline CDR1 is SQVTM and CDR2 is ANQGSEA. The CDR3 runs 14 residues. Trimming at V came to 7 bases and at J to 7 bases, leaving 15 bases not matched to a gene. Drawing the rest from reference TRBV29-1 and TRBJ1-2, the complete variable domain is SAVISQKPSRDICQRGTSLTIQCQVDSQVTMMFWYRQQPGQSLTLIATANQGSEATYESGFVIDKFPISRPNLTFSTLTVSNMSPEDSSIYLCSAVGQTPGGGYTFGSGTRLTVV.

This clonotype has at least ten counts. The rearrangement joins TRBV3-1 to TRBJ2-7, with D tentatively TRBD2 (6 bases). The CDR3 is made up of 15 amino acids. Germline V lookup: CDR1 LGHDT, CDR2 YNNKEL (reference sequence). Trimming left V 0 bases short and J 5 bases short, with 14 bases between. CDR3: CASSQDVGEADEQYF. CDR3 sequence (DNA): TGTGCCAGCAGCCAAGACGTGGGGGAGGCTGACGAGCAGTACTTC.

This clonotype was observed many times. The V gene is TRBV7-9, the J gene TRBJ2-1; no clear D gene. V was trimmed by 4 bases and J by 1 base, leaving 14 bases between them. The CDR3 sequence is 16 residues long. The germline V gene encodes CDR1 SEHNR and CDR2 FQNEAQ (reference sequence). CDR3 residues: CASSWVHIRSYNEQFF. CDR3 nucleotides: TGTGCCAGCAGCTGGGTACATATAAGGTCCTACAATGAGCAGTTCTTC.

This clonotype was seen ten or more times. This chain uses TRBV5-1 with TRBJ2-7; 7 positions match TRBD1. This CDR3 has 15 residues. Germline trimming cut 1 base from V and 5 bases from J; bases unmatched to any gene: 9. Looked up from germline, CDR1 is SGHRS and CDR2 is YFSETQ. CDR3 nucleotide sequence: TGCGCCAGCAGCTTGTACCCAGACAGGGAAGACGAGCAGTACTTC. The encoded protein is CASSLYPDREDEQYF.

The table lists this clonotype with many counts. V and J are TRBV20-1 and TRBJ2-1; D tentatively fits TRBD1 or TRBD2 (5 bases each). The germline V and J ends were trimmed by 6 bases and 10 bases, with 13 bases remaining between them. The CDR3 sequence is 11 residues long. Germline-derived CDR1 and CDR2 are DFQATT and SNEGSKA (reference sequence). Written as DNA, the CDR3 is TGCAGTGCCCTTGGGGGAATGGAGCAGTTCTTC. As protein: CSALGGMEQFF.

This clonotype has a count of ten or more. The chain joins TRBV20-1 to TRBJ2-1, with a tentative D call TRBD2 (6 bases). CDR1 DFQATT and CDR2 SNEGSKA come from the germline V gene (reference sequence). V was shortened by 5 bases and J by 7 bases, with 9 bases between the two germline ends. The CDR3 is made up of 11 amino acids. The CDR3 is CSAAGRNEQFF. The CDR3 nucleotides read TGCAGTGCTGCGGGACGGAATGAGCAGTTCTTC.